This T cell receptor (beta chain) was observed in a study of T cells in Graves' hyperthyroidism and ophthalmopathy. Notes on the study in general: Most thyroid clonotypes expanded above 0.001 were also detected in blood.

About this clonotype: Its antigen is currently unknown.

The CDR3 regions of TCR beta were amplified from RNA transcripts. First-round RT-PCR with HTBI primers amplified the TCR CDR3 region. TCRdb processed the multiplex PCR reads anew with MiXCR; each CDR3 protein has one entry. The table records over 350,000 distinct CDR3 sequences, roughly 14% of them present only once. In the ophthalmopathy cohort, Clinical Activity Score was at least 3, NOSPECS grade at least 4, and duration under 3 months. Researchers barred patients who had uncontrolled infection, other autoimmune disease, pregnancy or lactation. The sample consisted of blood. This TCR derives from a man between 18 and 35 years old with Graves' ophthalmopathy.

For the CDR3, the DNA is TGCGCCAGCAGCTTTGGTCTTTTTCCGGGGGCCAACTACGAGCAGTACTTC. This gives the protein CASSFGLFPGANYEQYF. The gene calls are TRBV5-1 and TRBJ2-7; D is possibly TRBD1 or TRBD2 (6 bases each). The V gene lost 2 bases and the J gene lost 3 bases, with 21 bases spanning the gap. The germline V gene encodes CDR1 SGHRS and CDR2 YFSETQ. The CDR3 runs to 17 residues.